What follows describes a single T cell receptor (beta chain). Profiled with immunoSEQ multiplex PCR; TCRdb holds only in-frame clones, not every one. The repertoire has fewer than 300,000 clones, approximately 81% of them found once; the top ten carry around 3.2%. The record originates from a study of blood T cell repertoires in COVID-19. Germline V CDR1 and CDR2: LNHDA, SQIVND (reference sequence). CDR3 size: 17 residues. V dropped 6 bases and J dropped 5; count of bases not matched to a gene: 16. This receptor was identified in a woman younger than 35 with acute or convalescent COVID-19. The J gene is TRBJ2-1, the V gene TRBV19, with TRBD1 matching 7 bases. Input material: peripheral blood. The CDR3 nucleotides are TGTGCCAGTAGCGCCCAGAGACAGGGTAGGATCCACAATGAGCAGTTCTTC. Its translation is CASSAQRQGRIHNEQFF.